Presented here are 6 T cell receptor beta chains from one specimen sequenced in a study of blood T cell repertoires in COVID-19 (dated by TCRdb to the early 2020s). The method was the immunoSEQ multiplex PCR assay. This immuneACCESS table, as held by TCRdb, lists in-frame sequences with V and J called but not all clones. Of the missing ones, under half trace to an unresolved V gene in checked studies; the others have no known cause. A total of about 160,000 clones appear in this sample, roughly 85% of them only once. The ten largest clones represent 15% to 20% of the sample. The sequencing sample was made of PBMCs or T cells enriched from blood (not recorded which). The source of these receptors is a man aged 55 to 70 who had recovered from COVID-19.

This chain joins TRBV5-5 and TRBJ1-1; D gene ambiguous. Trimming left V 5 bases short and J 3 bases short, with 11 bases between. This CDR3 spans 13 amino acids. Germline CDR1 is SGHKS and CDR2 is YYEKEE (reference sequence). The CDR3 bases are TGTGCCAGCAGGTATTCTGAGTACACTGAAGCTTTCTTT. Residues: CASRYSEYTEAFF. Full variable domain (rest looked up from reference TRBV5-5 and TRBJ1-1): DAGVTQSPTHLIKTRGQQVTLRCSPISGHKSVSWYQQVLGQGPQFIFQYYEKEERGRGNFPDRFSARQFPNYSSELNVNALLLGDSALYLCASRYSEYTEAFFGQGTRLTVV.

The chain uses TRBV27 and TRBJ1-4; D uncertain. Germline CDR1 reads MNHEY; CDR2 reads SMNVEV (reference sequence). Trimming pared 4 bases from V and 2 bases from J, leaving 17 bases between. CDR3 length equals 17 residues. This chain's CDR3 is CASSSTRLGRTNEKLFF. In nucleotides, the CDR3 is TGTGCCAGCAGTTCCACCAGGCTGGGTAGGACTAATGAAAAACTGTTTTTT.

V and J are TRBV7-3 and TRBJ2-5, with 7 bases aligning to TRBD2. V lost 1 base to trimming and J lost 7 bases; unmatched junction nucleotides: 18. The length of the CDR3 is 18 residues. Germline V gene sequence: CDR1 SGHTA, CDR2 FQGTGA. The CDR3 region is CASSLMPSGEGSWRTQYF. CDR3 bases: TGTGCCAGCAGCTTAATGCCTAGCGGCGAGGGGTCCTGGCGGACCCAGTACTTC.

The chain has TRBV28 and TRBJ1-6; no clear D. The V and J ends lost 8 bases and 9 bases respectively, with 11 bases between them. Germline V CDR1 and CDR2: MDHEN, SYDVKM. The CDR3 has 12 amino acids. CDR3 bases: TGTGCCAGCCTTTCAGGTAGTTCACCCCTCCACTTT. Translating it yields CASLSGSSPLHF.

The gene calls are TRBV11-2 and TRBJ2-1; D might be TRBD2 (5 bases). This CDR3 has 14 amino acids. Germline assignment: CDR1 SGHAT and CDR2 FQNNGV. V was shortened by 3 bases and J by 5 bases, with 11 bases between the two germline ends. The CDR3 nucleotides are TGTGCCAGCAGCTTCGTCGGGAACCACAATGAGCAGTTCTTC. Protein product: CASSFVGNHNEQFF.

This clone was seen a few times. DNA of the CDR3: TGTGCCAGCAGCCCCGGTGGGGCAATGAACACTGAAGCTTTCTTT. Translation: CASSPGGAMNTEAFF. The chain combines TRBV11-2 with TRBJ1-1, with a tentative D call TRBD1 (5 bases). Looked up from germline, CDR1 is SGHAT and CDR2 is FQNNGV. Trimming shortened V by 5 bases and J by 0 bases, and 13 bases separated the two germline ends. CDR3 length: 15 residues.